This T cell receptor beta chain appears in the sequencing data of a study of blood T cell repertoires in COVID-19. At the level of the study: PBMCs, B-cell-depleted T cells, or T cells were the source of the cDNA or gDNA that made up the material.

Germline V gene sequence: CDR1 PRHDT, CDR2 FYEKMQ (reference sequence). The CDR3 runs to 16 residues. V was trimmed by 1 base and J by 0 bases, leaving 9 bases between them. Authors' methods: Reference gene primer amplification gave estimated nucleated cell counts. The data were produced by immunoSEQ multiplex PCR, yet TCRdb's version contains in-frame clones alone and is incomplete. That table is the source of V, J and clone size, and D and trimming were worked out from the DNA. The repertoire holds 90,000 to 120,000 clones, with approximately 80% as singletons. The receptor's source is a man between 65 and 79 years old with acute or convalescent COVID-19. V gene TRBV13 combines with J gene TRBJ2-2, with D unclear. The sequenced sample consisted of peripheral blood. As DNA, the CDR3 is TGTGCCAGCAGCTTAGCGAGTGTTACGAACACCGGGGAGCTGTTTTTT. This translates into CASSLASVTNTGELFF.